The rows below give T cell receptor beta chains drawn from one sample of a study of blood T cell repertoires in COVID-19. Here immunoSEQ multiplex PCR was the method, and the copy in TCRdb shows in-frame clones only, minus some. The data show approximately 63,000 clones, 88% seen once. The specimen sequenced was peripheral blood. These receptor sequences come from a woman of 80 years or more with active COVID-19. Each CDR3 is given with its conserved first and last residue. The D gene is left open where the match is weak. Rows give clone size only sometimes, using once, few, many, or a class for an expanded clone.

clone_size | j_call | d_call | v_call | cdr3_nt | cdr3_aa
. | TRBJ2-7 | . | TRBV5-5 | TGTGCCAGCAGCCGGGGGTTCTCCTACGAGCAGTACTTC | CASSRGFSYEQYF
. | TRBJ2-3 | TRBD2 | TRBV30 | TGTGCCTGGAGTGGGACTAGCACGGACTTTACAGATACGCAGTATTTT | CAWSGTSTDFTDTQYF
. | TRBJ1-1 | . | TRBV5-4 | TGTGCCAGCAGCTTGGAACAGGGCCACACTGAAGCTTTCTTT | CASSLEQGHTEAFF
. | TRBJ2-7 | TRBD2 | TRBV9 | TGTGCCAGCAGCGCCCGGGGGGGCGGGTACTACGAGCAGTACTTC | CASSARGGGYYEQYF
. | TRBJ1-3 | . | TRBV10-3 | TGTGCCATCAGTCAACAATATAAGGGGTCTGGAAACACCATATATTTT | CAISQQYKGSGNTIYF
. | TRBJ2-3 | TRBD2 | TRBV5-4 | TGTGCCAGCGTAGCGGGGGGCCAGGGAGGAGATACGCAGTATTTT | CASVAGGQGGDTQYF
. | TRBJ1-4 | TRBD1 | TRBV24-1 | TGTGCCACCAGTGACCCCCACAGGGGGAGTGAAAAACTGTTTTTT | CATSDPHRGSEKLFF
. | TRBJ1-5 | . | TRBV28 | TGTGCCAGCAGTTTATCCCATCGCAATCAGCCCCAGCATTTT | CASSLSHRNQPQHF
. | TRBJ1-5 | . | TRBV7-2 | TGTGCCAGCAGCTTATACGGGGGTTCGGATCAGCCCCAGCATTTT | CASSLYGGSDQPQHF
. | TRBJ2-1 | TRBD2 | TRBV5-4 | TGTGCCAGCAGCGGGACTAGCGGGGGGTTCTATGAGCAGTTCTTC | CASSGTSGGFYEQFF
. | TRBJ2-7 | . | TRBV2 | TGTGCCAGCAGTTATACAGGGTACGAGCAGTACTTC | CASSYTGYEQYF
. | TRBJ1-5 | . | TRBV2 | TGTGCCAGCAGTTCTGAGGGCAATCAGCCCCAGCATTTT | CASSSEGNQPQHF
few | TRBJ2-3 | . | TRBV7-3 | TGTGCCAGCAGCTTTGGCGTGACGGGGGGCGCAGATACGCAGTATTTT | CASSFGVTGGADTQYF
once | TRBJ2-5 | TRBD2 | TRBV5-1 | TGCGCCAGCAGCTTGGGATGGCGGGGGGGCCCAGAGACCCAGTACTTC | CASSLGWRGGPETQYF